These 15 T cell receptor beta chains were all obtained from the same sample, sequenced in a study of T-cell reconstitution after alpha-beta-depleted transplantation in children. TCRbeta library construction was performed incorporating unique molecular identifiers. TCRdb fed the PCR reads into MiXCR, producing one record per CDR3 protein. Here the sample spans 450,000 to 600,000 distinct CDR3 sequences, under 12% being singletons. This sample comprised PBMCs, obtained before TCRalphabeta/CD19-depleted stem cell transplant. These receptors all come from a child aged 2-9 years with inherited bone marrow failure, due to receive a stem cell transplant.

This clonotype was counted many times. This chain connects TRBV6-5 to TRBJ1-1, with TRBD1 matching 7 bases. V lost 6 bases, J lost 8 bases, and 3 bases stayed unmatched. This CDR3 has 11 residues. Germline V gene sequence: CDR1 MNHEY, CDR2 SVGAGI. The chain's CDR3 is CASSDRVEAFF. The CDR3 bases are TGTGCCAGCAGCGACAGGGTGGAAGCTTTCTTT.

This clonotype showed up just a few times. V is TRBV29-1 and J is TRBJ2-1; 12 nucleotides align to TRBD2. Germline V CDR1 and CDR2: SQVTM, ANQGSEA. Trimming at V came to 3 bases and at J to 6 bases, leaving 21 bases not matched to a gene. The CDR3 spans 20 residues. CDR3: CSVDGVGVMIRLAGVNEQFF. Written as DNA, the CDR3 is TGCAGCGTTGATGGGGTTGGGGTGATGATCAGACTAGCGGGAGTCAATGAGCAGTTCTTC.

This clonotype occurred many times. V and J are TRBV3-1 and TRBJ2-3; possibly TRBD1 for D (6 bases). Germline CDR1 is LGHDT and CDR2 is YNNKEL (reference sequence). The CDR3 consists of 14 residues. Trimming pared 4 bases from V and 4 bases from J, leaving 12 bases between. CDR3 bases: TGTGCCAGCAGCCCACGACAGGCTCCAGATACGCAGTATTTT. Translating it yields CASSPRQAPDTQYF.

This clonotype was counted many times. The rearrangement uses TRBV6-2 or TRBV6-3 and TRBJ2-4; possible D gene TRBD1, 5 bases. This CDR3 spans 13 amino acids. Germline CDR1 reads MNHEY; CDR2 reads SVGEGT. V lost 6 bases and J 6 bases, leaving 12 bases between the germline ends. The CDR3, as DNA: TGTGCCAGCAGATCAGACAGTCCAAACATTCAGTACTTC. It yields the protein CASRSDSPNIQYF.

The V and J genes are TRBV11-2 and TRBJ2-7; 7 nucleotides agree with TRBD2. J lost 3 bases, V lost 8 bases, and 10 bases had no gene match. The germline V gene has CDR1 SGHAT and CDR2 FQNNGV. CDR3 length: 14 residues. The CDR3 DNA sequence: TGTGCCAGCGCGTCCGCGGGGGATCTCTACGAGCAGTACTTC. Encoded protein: CASASAGDLYEQYF.

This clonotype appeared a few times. In DNA, the CDR3 is TGTGCCAGCAGTTATATAGCGGGAGGGCAGCAGTTCTTC. This gives the protein CASSYIAGGQQFF. The chain is built from TRBV6-5 and TRBJ2-1; 11 nucleotides line up with TRBD2. The CDR3 covers 13 residues. Germline lookup yields CDR1 MNHEY and CDR2 SVGAGI. With 3 bases clipped from V and 11 bases from J, the junction kept 3 bases outside the gene matches.

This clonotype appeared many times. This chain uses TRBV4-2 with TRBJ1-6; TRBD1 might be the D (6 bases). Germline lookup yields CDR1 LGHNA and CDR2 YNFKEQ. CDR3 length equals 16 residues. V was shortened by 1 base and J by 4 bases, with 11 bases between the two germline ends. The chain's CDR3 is CASSQGQGPYNSPLHF. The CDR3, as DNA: TGTGCCAGCAGCCAAGGGCAGGGGCCTTATAATTCACCCCTCCACTTT.

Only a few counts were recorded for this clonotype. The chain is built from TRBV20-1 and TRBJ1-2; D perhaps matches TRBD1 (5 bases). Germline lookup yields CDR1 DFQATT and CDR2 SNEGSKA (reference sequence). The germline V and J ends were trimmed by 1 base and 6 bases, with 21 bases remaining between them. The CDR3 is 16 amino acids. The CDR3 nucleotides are TGCAGTGCTAGAGTGGCAGGGTTAAGCCTTGGGGATGGCTACACCTTC. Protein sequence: CSARVAGLSLGDGYTF.

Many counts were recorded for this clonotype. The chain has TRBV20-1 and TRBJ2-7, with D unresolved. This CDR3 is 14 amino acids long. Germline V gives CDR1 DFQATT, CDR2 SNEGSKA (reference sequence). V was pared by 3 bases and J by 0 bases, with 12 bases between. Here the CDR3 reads CSASPRFLSYEQYF. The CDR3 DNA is TGCAGTGCTAGCCCGAGGTTCCTCTCCTACGAGCAGTACTTC.

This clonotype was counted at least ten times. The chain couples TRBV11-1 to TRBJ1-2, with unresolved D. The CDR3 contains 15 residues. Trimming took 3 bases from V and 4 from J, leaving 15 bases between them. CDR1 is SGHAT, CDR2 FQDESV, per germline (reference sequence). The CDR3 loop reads CASSFDSRWSYGYTF. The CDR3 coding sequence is TGTGCCAGCAGCTTCGACTCCCGATGGAGCTATGGCTACACCTTC.

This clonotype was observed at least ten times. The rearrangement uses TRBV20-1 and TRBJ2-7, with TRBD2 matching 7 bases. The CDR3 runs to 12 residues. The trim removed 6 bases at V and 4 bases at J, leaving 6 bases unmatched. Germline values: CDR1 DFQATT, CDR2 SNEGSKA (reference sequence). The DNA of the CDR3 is TGCAGTGCCAGCGGGAAGGCTTACGAGCAGTACTTC. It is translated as CSASGKAYEQYF.

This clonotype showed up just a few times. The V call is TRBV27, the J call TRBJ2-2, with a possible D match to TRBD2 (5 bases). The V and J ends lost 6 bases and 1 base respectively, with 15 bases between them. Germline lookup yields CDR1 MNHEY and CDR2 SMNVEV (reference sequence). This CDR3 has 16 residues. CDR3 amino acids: CASSPSMGENTGELFF. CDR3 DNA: TGTGCCAGCAGCCCTTCGATGGGAGAGAACACCGGGGAGCTGTTTTTT.

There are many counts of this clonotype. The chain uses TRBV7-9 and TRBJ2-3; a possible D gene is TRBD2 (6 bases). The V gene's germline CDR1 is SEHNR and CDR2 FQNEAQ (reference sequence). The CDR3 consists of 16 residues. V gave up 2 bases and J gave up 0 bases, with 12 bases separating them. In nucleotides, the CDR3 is TGTGCCAGCAGCTTAACAGGCGGACTAAGCACAGATACGCAGTATTTT. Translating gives CASSLTGGLSTDTQYF.

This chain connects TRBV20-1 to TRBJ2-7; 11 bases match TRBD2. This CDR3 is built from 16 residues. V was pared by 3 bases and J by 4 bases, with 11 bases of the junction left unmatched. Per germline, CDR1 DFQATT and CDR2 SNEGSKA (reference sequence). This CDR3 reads CSASDHQGTSGYEQYF. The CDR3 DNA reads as TGCAGTGCTAGTGATCATCAAGGGACTAGCGGTTACGAGCAGTACTTC.

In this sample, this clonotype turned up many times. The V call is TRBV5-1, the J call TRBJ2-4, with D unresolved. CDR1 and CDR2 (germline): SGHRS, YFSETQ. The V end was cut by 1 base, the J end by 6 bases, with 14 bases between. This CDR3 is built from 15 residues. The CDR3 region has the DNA TGCGCCAGCAGCTTGTATGATCAGGACGCAAACATTCAGTACTTC. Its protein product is CASSLYDQDANIQYF. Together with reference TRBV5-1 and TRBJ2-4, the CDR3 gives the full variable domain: KAGVTQTPRYLIKTRGQQVTLSCSPISGHRSVSWYQQTPGQGLQFLFEYFSETQRNKGNFPGRFSGRQFSNSRSEMNVSTLELGDSALYLCASSLYDQDANIQYFGAGTRLSVL.